These T cell receptor beta chains were read from a single sample in a study of vaccination effects on CD4 cells after COVID-19. Their cognate antigens are unknown. Clones were sequenced by immunoSEQ multiplex PCR, and TCRdb holds only the in-frame ones, with some missing. The sample includes around 47,000 clones, 72% seen only once; the top ten take 9.5% to 10%. Here the sequenced sample was CD4+ T cells from PBMCs cultured without peptide, taken after COVID-19 vaccination. Receptor source: a human donor who received a COVID-19 vaccine. CDR3s leave out the opening cysteine and the closing phenylalanine or tryptophan. Clone size is given for some rows only: seen once, a few or many times, or a class if the clone is expanded.

J gene: TRBJ2-2
clone size: -
V gene: TRBV5-4
CDR3 protein: ATYWGGSQTGELF

J gene: TRBJ1-3
clone size: -
V gene: TRBV5-1
CDR3 protein: ASSLELAGKTGNTIY

J gene: TRBJ2-7
clone size: -
V gene: TRBV6-5
CDR3 protein: ASSLVRGSYEQY

J gene: TRBJ1-5
clone size: -
V gene: TRBV25-1
CDR3 protein: ASSEYVFSSNQPQH

J gene: TRBJ1-4
clone size: once
V gene: TRBV11-2
CDR3 protein: ASSSLRGLDEKLF

J gene: TRBJ1-5
clone size: few
V gene: TRBV18
CDR3 protein: ASSPEGGVQPQH

J gene: TRBJ1-6
clone size: -
V gene: TRBV9
CDR3 protein: ASSDHRGSSYNSPLH

J gene: TRBJ2-1
clone size: few
V gene: TRBV2
CDR3 protein: ASSEEALLSYNEQF

J gene: TRBJ1-2
clone size: -
V gene: TRBV6-5
CDR3 protein: ANLQEFYGYT

J gene: TRBJ1-2
clone size: -
V gene: TRBV6-5
CDR3 protein: ASSLDSTYGYT

J gene: TRBJ2-7
clone size: -
V gene: TRBV14
CDR3 protein: ASSPQGYEQY

J gene: TRBJ2-7
clone size: -
V gene: TRBV7-9
CDR3 protein: ASSSLTYEQY

J gene: TRBJ2-7
clone size: few
V gene: TRBV5-1
CDR3 protein: ASSHTSGGAYEQY

J gene: TRBJ2-1
clone size: few
V gene: TRBV6-5
CDR3 protein: ASNRRGDYYNEQF

J gene: TRBJ1-3
clone size: -
V gene: TRBV5-6
CDR3 protein: ASSPTGTGNSGNTIY

J gene: TRBJ2-5
clone size: -
V gene: TRBV6-6
CDR3 protein: ASSYFSQGRGETQY

J gene: TRBJ1-4
clone size: -
V gene: TRBV9
CDR3 protein: ASGADRTEKLF

J gene: TRBJ2-1
clone size: -
V gene: TRBV6-5
CDR3 protein: ASTGVTPNNEQF

J gene: TRBJ1-4
clone size: -
V gene: TRBV11-2
CDR3 protein: ASSITQTGGAQNEKLF

J gene: TRBJ1-1
clone size: -
V gene: TRBV7-2
CDR3 protein: ASSLTVGPRHTEAF

J gene: TRBJ2-3
clone size: once
V gene: TRBV5-1
CDR3 protein: ASSLAGKLTDTQY

J gene: TRBJ1-4
clone size: -
V gene: TRBV30
CDR3 protein: AWSDGGFGPNEKLF

J gene: TRBJ1-2
clone size: -
V gene: TRBV25-1
CDR3 protein: ASSATGDVYGYT

J gene: TRBJ2-3
clone size: -
V gene: TRBV5-1
CDR3 protein: ASSPQETGPTDTQY

J gene: TRBJ2-1
clone size: -
V gene: TRBV5-1
CDR3 protein: ASSLAEDSVNEQF